A single sample is the source of the 12 T cell receptor beta chains below, sequenced in a study of read filtering for tumor transcriptome and immune sequencing. The library was built from roughly 400 ng RNA with molecular barcoded adaptors for alpha/delta and beta/gamma chains. TCRdb itself ran the reads through MiXCR, one entry per CDR3 protein. The sample carries about 39,000 distinct CDR3 sequences, less than 15% recorded once. Material for sequencing was a population of CD138-negative cells sorted from bone marrow. The origin of the receptors is a donor aged 40 or over with multiple myeloma.

This clonotype appeared many times. The chain combines TRBV7-9 with TRBJ2-7; D is uncertain. This CDR3 contains 11 residues. The V end was cut by 5 bases, the J end by 6 bases, with 8 bases between. Looked up from germline, CDR1 is SEHNR and CDR2 is FQNEAQ (reference sequence). CDR3 sequence (DNA): TGTGCCAGCAGCGCATTCCTCGAGCAGTACTTC. Residues: CASSAFLEQYF.

This clonotype was seen repeatedly, ten times or more. The chain has TRBV4-2 and TRBJ2-2; no reliable D call. Looked up from germline, CDR1 is LGHNA and CDR2 is YNFKEQ. This CDR3 contains 14 residues. V was clipped by 1 base and J by 1 base, with 4 bases between them. CDR3 sequence: CASSQALNTGELFF. Written as DNA, the CDR3 is TGTGCCAGCAGCCAAGCTCTGAACACCGGGGAGCTGTTTTTT.

This clonotype was seen ten or more times. The rearrangement links TRBV7-3 to TRBJ2-2; D uncertain. Germline CDR1 and CDR2: SGHTA and FQGTGA. V was clipped by 5 bases and J by 3 bases, with 7 bases between them. The CDR3 consists of 13 residues. CDR3 sequence reads: CASSTRHTGELFF. For the CDR3, the DNA is TGTGCCAGCAGCACCCGGCACACCGGGGAGCTGTTTTTT.

This clonotype was recorded at least ten times. The chain employs TRBV3-1 and TRBJ2-7; D is undetermined. Per germline, CDR1 LGHDT and CDR2 YNNKEL (reference sequence). The CDR3 consists of 12 residues. Trimming cost V 2 bases and J 7 bases, with 9 bases left between them. This chain's CDR3 is CASSQFGREQYF. DNA of the CDR3: TGTGCCAGCAGCCAATTTGGGCGGGAGCAGTACTTC.

This clonotype was picked up many times. For the CDR3, the DNA is TGTGCCAGCTCACCACCTTCATCAGGATCTTACGAGCAGTACTTC. Amino acid sequence: CASSPPSSGSYEQYF. The genes are TRBV18 and TRBJ2-7; D remains ambiguous. This CDR3 is 15 amino acids long. Germline V lookup: CDR1 KGHSH, CDR2 LQKENI. Trimming pared 0 bases from V and 4 bases from J, leaving 13 bases between.

A note on this clonotype: Since a much larger clone is just one base distant, this may be a read error. The CDR3 end shows no conserved phenylalanine or tryptophan, and so a read error is likely. The gene calls are TRBV7-2 and TRBJ2-3; no clear D. Trimming took off 8 bases at V and 4 bases at J, with 13 bases between the two ends. CDR3 length: 13 residues. Germline loops: CDR1 SGHTA, CDR2 FQGNSA. CDR3 nucleotides: TGTGCCAGCGGCCGGATGTGGTCAGATACGCAGTATCTT. Translating gives CASGRMWSDTQYL.

Of note for this clonotype: This probably arose from a read error, given a far larger clone one base away. V is TRBV2 and J is TRBJ2-1; 10 bases line up with TRBD1. Trimming took 4 bases from V and 2 from J; bases not matched to a gene: 2. Germline lookup yields CDR1 SNHLY and CDR2 FYNNEI. This CDR3 comprises 15 residues. CDR3 sequence (DNA): TGTGCCAGCAGTGGGGGACAGGGGACCTACAATGAGCAGTTCTTC. Translation gives CASSGGQGTYNEQFF.

This clonotype was observed at least ten times. The chain couples TRBV5-4 to TRBJ1-1; the D gene is possibly TRBD1 (5 bases). The CDR3 has 14 amino acids. Deletions cut 3 bases from V and 5 bases from J, with 14 bases between. CDR1 and CDR2 from the germline V gene are SGHNT and YYREEE (reference sequence). The CDR3 reads CASSYGGGGTEAFF. The CDR3 DNA reads as TGTGCCAGCAGCTACGGGGGGGGAGGGACTGAAGCTTTCTTT.

As concerns this clonotype: A much larger clonotype is one base distant, so this may be a read error. The chain combines TRBV6-2 or TRBV6-3 with TRBJ2-2; 9 positions agree with TRBD2. Germline trimming cut 7 bases from V and 5 bases from J; bases unmatched to any gene: 5. CDR3 length equals 14 residues. Germline CDR1 is MNHEY and CDR2 is SVGEGT. CDR3 loop: CASILAGPTGELFF. CDR3 DNA: TGTGCCAGCATTCTAGCGGGGCCTACCGGGGAGCTGTTTTTT.

This clonotype ranks as medium-sized. The chain uses TRBV12-3 or TRBV12-4 and TRBJ1-1; 7 bases align to TRBD1. The J segment lost 3 bases and the V segment lost 6 bases, leaving 7 bases of the junction unmatched. The CDR3 covers 14 residues. The CDR3 loop is CASSQTGSDTEAFF. The CDR3 DNA sequence: TGTGCCAGCAGCCAGACAGGGTCCGACACTGAAGCTTTCTTT.

This clonotype was seen a handful of times. The J gene is TRBJ1-1, the V gene TRBV5-1, with 9 bases matching TRBD1. The CDR3 extends over 14 amino acids. V gave up 4 bases and J gave up 5 bases; unmatched junction bases: 6. From germline, CDR1 is SGHRS and CDR2 YFSETQ. CDR3 bases: TGCGCCAGCAGCCCGACAGGGGGAATTACTGAAGCTTTCTTT. This codes for CASSPTGGITEAFF.

Comments on this clonotype: A clone one base away is much larger, so this may be a read error. The chain has TRBV5-1 and TRBJ2-1; D is possibly TRBD2 (7 bases). Germline CDR1 and CDR2: SGHRS and YFSETQ. CDR3 length: 15 residues. The CDR3 spells CASSWGGQTYKEQFF. The CDR3 DNA is TGCGCCAGCAGCTGGGGGGGACAAACCTACAAGGAGCAGTTCTTC.